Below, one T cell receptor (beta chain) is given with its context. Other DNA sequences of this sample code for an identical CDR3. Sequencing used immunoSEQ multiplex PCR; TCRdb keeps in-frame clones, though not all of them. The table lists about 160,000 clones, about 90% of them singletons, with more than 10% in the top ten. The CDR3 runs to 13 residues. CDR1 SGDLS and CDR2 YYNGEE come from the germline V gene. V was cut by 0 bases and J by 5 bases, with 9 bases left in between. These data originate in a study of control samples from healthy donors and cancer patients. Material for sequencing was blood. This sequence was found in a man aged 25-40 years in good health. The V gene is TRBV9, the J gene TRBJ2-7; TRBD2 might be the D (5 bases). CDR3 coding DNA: TGTGCCAGCAGCGTAGGTGGAGCGGACGAGCAGTACTTC. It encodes CASSVGGADEQYF.